The 14 T cell receptor beta chains below come from one sample, sequenced in a study of shared clonotypes between healthy human individuals. Using immunoSEQ multiplex PCR, the repertoire was profiled, and TCRdb retains in-frame clones only, with some absent. The sample consists of 2 million to 2.5 million clones, 93% of them appearing once. Sequencing was carried out using naive CD4+ T cells from PBMCs. The subset is: CD45RA+ positively selected. These receptors came from a man between 18 and 29 years old in good health. Some clones in this sample may be carry-over from other donors' samples.

The CDR3 DNA reads TGTGCCAGCAGCCGGCGGGACAGGGGGACCTACGAGCAGTACTTC. Translation gives CASSRRDRGTYEQYF. The chain uses TRBV7-9 and TRBJ2-7; 11 bases map to TRBD1. V shed 5 bases, J shed 2 bases, and the junction held 5 bases outside the gene matches. Germline V gives CDR1 SEHNR, CDR2 FQNEAQ (reference sequence). CDR3 size: 15 residues.

V usage is TRBV5-1 and J usage is TRBJ2-5; the D call may be TRBD1 or TRBD2 (7 bases each). The CDR3 spans 15 residues. V gave up 4 bases and J gave up 1 base, with 14 bases separating them. CDR1 SGHRS and CDR2 YFSETQ come from the germline V gene. In DNA form, the CDR3 reads TGCGCCAGCAGCCCCCAGGGGGGGCCCCAAGAGACCCAGTACTTC. Its translation is CASSPQGGPQETQYF.

The rearrangement joins TRBV5-1 to TRBJ2-5; TRBD1 matches at 9 bases. Matching the DNA end better, TRBJ2-7 makes the J call doubtful. CDR1 and CDR2 from the germline V gene are SGHRS and YFSETQ. This CDR3 region has 15 residues. CDR3 in DNA: TGCGCCAGCAGCTTCAAACCGGGGACAGGGCCCGAGCAGTACTTC. Translated: CASSFKPGTGPEQYF.

V and J are TRBV18 and TRBJ2-2; no clear D. V lost 2 bases and J 7 bases, leaving 11 bases between the germline ends. This CDR3 region has 14 residues. Germline V CDR1 and CDR2: KGHSH, LQKENI. The CDR3 sequence is CASSPIGSSGELFF. CDR3 DNA: TGTGCCAGCTCACCAATCGGCAGCAGCGGGGAGCTGTTTTTT.

This sequence joins TRBV29-1 and TRBJ1-1; D uncertain. Trimming took off 4 bases at V and 6 bases at J, with 15 bases between the two ends. Germline V gene lookup returns CDR1 SQVTM and CDR2 ANQGSEA. The CDR3 totals 13 residues. CDR3 DNA sequence: TGCAGCGTTGTACGGCACCTTGGGGCTGAAGCTTTCTTT. As protein: CSVVRHLGAEAFF.

The chain recombines TRBV7-9 with TRBJ2-1; 9 bases agree with TRBD1. The CDR3 spans 14 residues. Losses at the gene ends were 4 bases for V and 9 bases for J; bases not matched to a gene: 7. The germline V gene encodes CDR1 SEHNR and CDR2 FQNEAQ (reference sequence). Here the CDR3 DNA reads TGTGCCAGCAGCTGGGACAGGGAAGGGTTTGAGCAGTTCTTC. Translated, it gives CASSWDREGFEQFF. The variable domain in full, with the rest retrieved from reference TRBV7-9 and TRBJ2-1, is DTGVSQNPRHKITKRGQNVTFRCDPISEHNRLYWYRQTLGQGPEFLTYFQNEAQLEKSRLLSDRFSAERPKGSFSTLEIQRTEQGDSAMYLCASSWDREGFEQFFGPGTRLTVL.

This clone was observed once. The chain links TRBV10-3 to TRBJ2-2; no firm D call. This CDR3 is built from 15 residues. Germline lookup yields CDR1 ENHRY and CDR2 SYGVKD. Trimming took 6 bases from V and 3 from J, leaving 14 bases between them. CDR3 residues: CAIRGAQRHTGELFF. The CDR3 DNA sequence: TGTGCCATCAGAGGAGCGCAACGCCACACCGGGGAGCTGTTTTTT.

This chain connects TRBV5-1 to TRBJ1-5; TRBD1 might be the D (5 bases). The CDR3 is made up of 14 amino acids. The V and J ends lost 4 bases and 3 bases respectively, with 11 bases between them. The germline V gene encodes CDR1 SGHRS and CDR2 YFSETQ. In nucleotides, the CDR3 is TGCGCCAGCAGCCAGGACGGGACCAATCAGCCCCAGCATTTT. The encoded protein is CASSQDGTNQPQHF.

The chain couples TRBV19 to TRBJ2-7; D is possibly TRBD2 (5 bases). The germline V and J ends were trimmed by 7 bases and 0 bases, with 22 bases remaining between them. Germline V gene data show CDR1 as LNHDA and CDR2 as SQIVND (reference sequence). This CDR3 comprises 17 residues. The DNA of the CDR3 is TGTGCCAGTAACCGCCCGCTGCGGAGGCCTTTCTCCTACGAGCAGTACTTC. This codes for CASNRPLRRPFSYEQYF.

The chain carries TRBV7-8 and TRBJ1-2; D remains unclear. Trimming shortened V by 4 bases and J by 4 bases, and 10 bases separated the two germline ends. Germline CDR1 SGHVS, CDR2 FQNEAQ. This CDR3 comprises 13 residues. The CDR3 loop is CASSSTETYGYTF. The CDR3 region has the DNA TGTGCCAGCAGCTCAACAGAGACCTATGGCTACACCTTC. Full variable domain (rest looked up from reference TRBV7-8 and TRBJ1-2): GAGVSQSPRYKVAKRGQDVALRCDPISGHVSLFWYQQALGQGPEFLTYFQNEAQLDKSGLPSDRFFAERPEGSVSTLKIQRTQQEDSAVYLCASSSTETYGYTFGSGTRLTVV.

At least ten counts were recorded for this clone. Additional DNA sequences in this sample encode the identical CDR3. The chain carries TRBV6-5 and TRBJ1-2; a possible D gene is TRBD1 (5 bases). Germline-derived CDR1 and CDR2 are MNHEY and SVGAGI. CDR3 length equals 13 residues. Deletions cut 3 bases from V and 1 base from J, with 6 bases between. CDR3 amino acids: CASSYDSNYGYTF. CDR3 in DNA: TGTGCCAGCAGTTATGACAGTAACTATGGCTACACCTTC.

The chain employs TRBV29-1 and TRBJ2-5, with D hard to call. CDR1 SQVTM and CDR2 ANQGSEA come from the germline V gene. The V gene lost 2 bases and the J gene lost 4 bases, with 11 bases spanning the gap. The CDR3 is 13 residues long. In DNA form, the CDR3 reads TGCAGCGTTGAACTGCGGTTAGGAGAGACCCAGTACTTC. It specifies CSVELRLGETQYF. The whole variable domain, remainder taken from reference TRBV29-1 and TRBJ2-5, is SAVISQKPSRDICQRGTSLTIQCQVDSQVTMMFWYRQQPGQSLTLIATANQGSEATYESGFVIDKFPISRPNLTFSTLTVSNMSPEDSSIYLCSVELRLGETQYFGPGTRLLVL.

The genes are TRBV30 and TRBJ1-4; D is perhaps TRBD1 (5 bases). The length of the CDR3 is 15 residues. Trimming removed 6 bases at V and 8 bases at J, with 22 bases between. Germline CDR1 reads GTSNPN; CDR2 reads SVGIG (reference sequence). The CDR3 region has the DNA TGTGCCTGTCGGGGAGGGGTATCGAGTAAGGAAAAACTGTTTTTT. Translated, it gives CACRGGVSSKEKLFF.

This chain uses TRBV5-1 with TRBJ2-7, with 7 positions matching TRBD1. Germline trimming cut 3 bases from V and 1 base from J; bases unmatched to any gene: 10. The CDR3 is made up of 16 amino acids. Germline V gives CDR1 SGHRS, CDR2 YFSETQ. Here the CDR3 DNA reads TGCGCCAGCAGCTATACAGGGGATTCTCCGTCCTACGAGCAGTACTTC. Translating it yields CASSYTGDSPSYEQYF.